This T cell receptor (beta chain) came from a study of cytomegalovirus exposure and HLA in healthy donors. Here immunoSEQ multiplex PCR was the method, and the copy in TCRdb shows in-frame clones only, minus some. The data hold around 150,000 clones, with roughly nine tenths observed a single time. In its sample, this clone was seen a few times. Germline V gene data show CDR1 as SGHNT and CDR2 as YYREEE (reference sequence). The CDR3 length is 15 residues. The ends were cut back, 0 bases at V and 4 bases at J, with 13 bases in the middle. This chain joins TRBV5-4 and TRBJ1-2; the D is unclear. The sequenced sample consisted of PBMCs. This TCR was recovered from a woman in her 30s in good health and CMV-seronegative. As DNA, the CDR3 is TGTGCCAGCAGCTTGGCCCGACGGGAGGCCTATGGCTACACCTTC. This gives the protein CASSLARREAYGYTF.